These 10 T cell receptor beta chains came from one sample sequenced in a study of blood T cells in healthy people across ages. PCR was performed a second time for about 7 to 12 cycles using a sample-barcoded 5' primer and a J-beta primer mix. A single record per CDR3 protein comes from TCRdb applying MiXCR to the 5' RACE reads. The data hold around 940,000 distinct CDR3 sequences, with about 53% observed a single time. Sequencing was done on a sample of blood. The receptors shown here come from a woman in her fifties or sixties in good health.

This clonotype was detected once. The rearrangement joins TRBV6-6 to TRBJ2-7; 11 bases agree with TRBD2. Unmatched junction bases numbered 6, after V lost 6 bases and J lost 2 bases. There are 15 residues in the CDR3. Germline CDR1 MNHNY, CDR2 SVGAGI (reference sequence). The CDR3 nucleotides read TGTGCCAGCAGACAAGGGACTAGCGGAACCTACGAGCAGTACTTC. This encodes CASRQGTSGTYEQYF.

The chain carries TRBV7-9 and TRBJ2-1; no clear D. In germline, CDR1 is SEHNR, CDR2 FQNEAQ (reference sequence). The CDR3 is made up of 18 amino acids. The V end lost 3 bases, the J end lost 1 base, and 19 bases lay between the germline ends. CDR3 nucleotide sequence: TGTGCCAGCAGCTTCCCCGACATTTTTAGCAGTTCCTACAATGAGCAGTTCTTC. It yields the protein CASSFPDIFSSSYNEQFF.

This sequence joins TRBV7-3 and TRBJ2-5; weak D call: TRBD2 (6 bases). The CDR3 has 16 amino acids. The germline gives CDR1 SGHTA, CDR2 FQGTGA. V was pared by 0 bases and J by 2 bases, with 13 bases between. The DNA of the CDR3 is TGTGCCAGCAGCTTAACCGGGAGCGTATCTCAAGAGACCCAGTACTTC. This encodes CASSLTGSVSQETQYF.

The CDR3 protein is CSVDGGPYEQYF. CDR3 in DNA: TGCAGCGTTGATGGGGGGCCCTACGAGCAGTACTTC. This chain connects TRBV29-1 to TRBJ2-7, with D perhaps being TRBD1 or TRBD2 (6 bases each). CDR1 is SQVTM, CDR2 ANQGSEA, per germline. There are 12 residues in the CDR3. V lost 3 bases, J lost 2 bases, and 8 bases lay in between.

The chain couples TRBV5-1 to TRBJ1-1; TRBD1 matches 8 bases. The germline V gene encodes CDR1 SGHRS and CDR2 YFSETQ. This CDR3 has 16 amino acids. J lost 0 bases, V lost 4 bases, and 8 bases had no gene match. In DNA, the CDR3 is TGCGCCAGCAGCGCCGGACAGGGAGGGTTGAACACTGAAGCTTTCTTT. Its translation: CASSAGQGGLNTEAFF.

This clonotype was found many times. The chain joins TRBV5-1 to TRBJ2-7, with D perhaps matching TRBD1 (5 bases). Germline V gene lookup returns CDR1 SGHRS and CDR2 YFSETQ. CDR3 length: 14 amino acids. Trimming took off 7 bases at V and 2 bases at J, with 16 bases between the two ends. The DNA of the CDR3 is TGCGCCAGCGAAAAGGGGTCCCCTCCCTACGAGCAGTACTTC. Translating gives CASEKGSPPYEQYF.

This sequence joins TRBV28 and TRBJ2-7; 10 bases map to TRBD2. Trimming removed 5 bases from V and 2 bases from J; junction bases left unmatched: 3. The length of the CDR3 is 14 residues. Germline V gene data show CDR1 as MDHEN and CDR2 as SYDVKM. The CDR3 nucleotides are TGTGCCAGCAGTACTAGCGGGAAGACCTACGAGCAGTACTTC. It translates to CASSTSGKTYEQYF.

This clonotype was detected only a few times. This chain links TRBV29-1 with TRBJ2-7; D gene ambiguous. V lost 4 bases and J 4 bases, leaving 5 bases between the germline ends. The CDR3 has 10 residues. Germline CDR1 and CDR2: SQVTM and ANQGSEA. The CDR3 loop reads CSVVEYEQYF. DNA of the CDR3: TGCAGCGTTGTGGAGTACGAGCAGTACTTC.

The chain carries TRBV19 and TRBJ2-3; possible D gene TRBD1, 6 bases. Germline V CDR1 and CDR2: LNHDA, SQIVND (reference sequence). The CDR3 is 16 amino acids. V was cut by 3 bases and J by 1 base, with 14 bases left in between. The CDR3 reads CASSMLHRAGTDTQYF. CDR3 nucleotide sequence: TGTGCCAGTAGTATGCTCCACAGGGCGGGCACAGATACGCAGTATTTT.

The chain has TRBV7-8 and TRBJ2-3; D might be TRBD1 or TRBD2, each matching 5 bases. CDR3 length: 16 residues. V lost 4 bases, J lost 2 bases, and 16 bases lay in between. Looked up from germline, CDR1 is SGHVS and CDR2 is FQNEAQ. Written as DNA, the CDR3 is TGTGCCAGCAGCTCCTCGACTGGGACGTACACAGATACGCAGTATTTT. The encoded protein is CASSSSTGTYTDTQYF.